The 2 T cell receptor beta chains listed next were all sequenced from one sample in a study of T cell changes during pregnancy in multiple sclerosis. The assay was immunoSEQ multiplex PCR, and TCRdb's table has in-frame clones only and misses some. The sample consists of 25,000 to 40,000 clones, 80% to 90% of them appearing once. Sample: CD8+ T cells from peripheral blood mononuclear cells, taken in the third trimester of pregnancy. These receptors all stem from a female donor with multiple sclerosis, enrolled in a pregnancy study.

The V and J genes are TRBV4-2 and TRBJ2-7; a weak D match, TRBD2 (6 bases). This CDR3 has 14 amino acids. V lost 0 bases and J lost 2, with 8 bases in between. Germline V gene lookup returns CDR1 LGHNA and CDR2 YNFKEQ. The CDR3 sequence: CASSQDRLAYEQYF. CDR3 DNA sequence: TGTGCCAGCAGCCAAGACCGACTAGCCTACGAGCAGTACTTC.

The chain uses TRBV29-1 and TRBJ2-1; 9 bases are a match to TRBD2. V shed 5 bases and J 9 bases; nucleotides not matched to a gene: 8. There are 13 residues in the CDR3. Germline CDR1 reads SQVTM; CDR2 reads ANQGSEA. The CDR3 spells CSVSAGGRGEQFF. The CDR3 DNA reads as TGCAGCGTTTCAGCGGGGGGCCGTGGTGAGCAGTTCTTC.